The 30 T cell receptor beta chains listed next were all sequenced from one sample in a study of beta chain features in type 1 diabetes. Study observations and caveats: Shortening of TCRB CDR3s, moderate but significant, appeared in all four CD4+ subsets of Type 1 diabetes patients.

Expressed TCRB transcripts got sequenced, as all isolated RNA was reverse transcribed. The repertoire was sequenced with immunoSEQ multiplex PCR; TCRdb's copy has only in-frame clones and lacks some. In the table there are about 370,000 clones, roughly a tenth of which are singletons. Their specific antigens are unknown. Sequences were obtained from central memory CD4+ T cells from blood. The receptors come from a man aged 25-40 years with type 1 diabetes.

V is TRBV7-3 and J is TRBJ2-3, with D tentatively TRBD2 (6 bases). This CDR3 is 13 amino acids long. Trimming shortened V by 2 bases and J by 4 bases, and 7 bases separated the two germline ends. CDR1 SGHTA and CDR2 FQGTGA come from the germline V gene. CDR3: CASSLREPDTQYF. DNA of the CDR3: TGTGCCAGCAGCTTACGGGAGCCAGATACGCAGTATTTT.

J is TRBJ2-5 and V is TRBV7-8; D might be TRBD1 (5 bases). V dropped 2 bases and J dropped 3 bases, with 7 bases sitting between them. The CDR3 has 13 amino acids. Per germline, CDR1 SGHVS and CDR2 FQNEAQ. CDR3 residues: CASSLSREETQYF. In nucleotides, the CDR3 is TGTGCCAGCAGCTTATCCAGGGAAGAGACCCAGTACTTC.

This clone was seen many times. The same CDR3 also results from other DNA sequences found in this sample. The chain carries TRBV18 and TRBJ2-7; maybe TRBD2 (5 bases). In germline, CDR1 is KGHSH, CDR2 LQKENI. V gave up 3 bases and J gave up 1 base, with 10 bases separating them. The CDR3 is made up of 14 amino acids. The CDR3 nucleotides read TGTGCCAGCTCACCTGGACTCTTATCCTACGAGCAGTACTTC. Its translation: CASSPGLLSYEQYF.

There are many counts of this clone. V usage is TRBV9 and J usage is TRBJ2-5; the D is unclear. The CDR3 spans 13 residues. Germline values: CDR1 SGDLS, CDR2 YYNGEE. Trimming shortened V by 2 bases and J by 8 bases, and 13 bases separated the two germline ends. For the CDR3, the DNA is TGTGCCAGCAGCGTGGGCTCATGGGCCACCCAGTACTTC. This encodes CASSVGSWATQYF.

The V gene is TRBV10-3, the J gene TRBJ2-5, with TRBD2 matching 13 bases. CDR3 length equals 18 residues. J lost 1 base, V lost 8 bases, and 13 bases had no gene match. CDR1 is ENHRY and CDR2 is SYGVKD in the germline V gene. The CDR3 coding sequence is TGTGCCATCCGACAGGGACCGGGACTAGCGGGAATCCAAGAGACCCAGTACTTC. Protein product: CAIRQGPGLAGIQETQYF.

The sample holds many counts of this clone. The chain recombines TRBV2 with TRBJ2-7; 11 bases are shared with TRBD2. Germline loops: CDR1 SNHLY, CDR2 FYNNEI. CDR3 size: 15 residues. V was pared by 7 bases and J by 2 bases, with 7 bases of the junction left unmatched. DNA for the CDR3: TGTGCCAGCACCCCGGGACTAGCGGCTGCCTACGAGCAGTACTTC. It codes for CASTPGLAAAYEQYF.

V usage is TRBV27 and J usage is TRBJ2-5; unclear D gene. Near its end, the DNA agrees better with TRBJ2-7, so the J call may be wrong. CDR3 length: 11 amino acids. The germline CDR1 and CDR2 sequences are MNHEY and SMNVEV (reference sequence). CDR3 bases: TGTGCCAGCAGTTCGCTCGGCGAGCAGTACTTC. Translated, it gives CASSSLGEQYF.

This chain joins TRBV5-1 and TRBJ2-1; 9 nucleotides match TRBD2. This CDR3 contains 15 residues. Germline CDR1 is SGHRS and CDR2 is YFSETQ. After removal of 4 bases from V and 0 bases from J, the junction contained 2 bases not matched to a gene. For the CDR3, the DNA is TGCGCCAGCAGCGATAGCGGGAGCTCCTACAATGAGCAGTTCTTC. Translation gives CASSDSGSSYNEQFF.

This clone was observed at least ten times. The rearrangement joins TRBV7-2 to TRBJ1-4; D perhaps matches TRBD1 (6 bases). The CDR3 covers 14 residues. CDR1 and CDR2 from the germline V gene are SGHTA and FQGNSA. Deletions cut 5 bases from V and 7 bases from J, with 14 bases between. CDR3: CASSILTGGEKLFF. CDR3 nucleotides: TGTGCCAGCAGCATTCTGACAGGTGGTGAAAAACTGTTTTTT. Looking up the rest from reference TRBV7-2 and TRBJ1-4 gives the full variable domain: GAGVSQSPSNKVTEKGKDVELRCDPISGHTALYWYRQSLGQGLEFLIYFQGNSAPDKSGLPSDRFSAERTGGSVSTLTIQRTQQEDSAVYLCASSILTGGEKLFFGSGTQLSVL.

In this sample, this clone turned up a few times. The CDR3 loop reads CASSSLGLAFSGELFF. The DNA of the CDR3 is TGTGCCAGCAGCTCACTGGGACTAGCGTTCTCCGGGGAGCTGTTTTTT. The V and J genes are TRBV7-9 and TRBJ2-2; the match to TRBD2 covers 10 bases. V trimming: 4 bases; J trimming: 6 bases; junction bases outside the gene matches: 8. In germline, CDR1 is SEHNR, CDR2 FQNEAQ (reference sequence). The CDR3 has 16 amino acids.

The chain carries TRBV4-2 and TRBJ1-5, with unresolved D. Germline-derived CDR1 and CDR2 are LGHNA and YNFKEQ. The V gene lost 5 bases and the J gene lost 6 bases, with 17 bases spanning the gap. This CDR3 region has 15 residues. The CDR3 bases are TGTGCCAGCAGCGTGGTGAAGGCCGCGGGTCAGCCCCAGCATTTT. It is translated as CASSVVKAAGQPQHF.

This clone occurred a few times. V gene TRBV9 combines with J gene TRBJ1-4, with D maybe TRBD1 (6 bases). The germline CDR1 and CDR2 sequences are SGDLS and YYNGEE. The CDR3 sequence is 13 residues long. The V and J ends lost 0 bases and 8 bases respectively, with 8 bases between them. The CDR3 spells CASSVGGQEKLFF. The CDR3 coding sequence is TGTGCCAGCAGCGTAGGGGGGCAGGAAAAACTGTTTTTT.

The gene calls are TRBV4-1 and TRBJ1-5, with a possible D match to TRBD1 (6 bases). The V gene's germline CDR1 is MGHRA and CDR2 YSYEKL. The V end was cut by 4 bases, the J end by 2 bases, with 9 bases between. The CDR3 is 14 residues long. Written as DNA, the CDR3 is TGCGCCAGCAGCCCCCGACAGGGCAATCAGCCCCAGCATTTT. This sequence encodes CASSPRQGNQPQHF.

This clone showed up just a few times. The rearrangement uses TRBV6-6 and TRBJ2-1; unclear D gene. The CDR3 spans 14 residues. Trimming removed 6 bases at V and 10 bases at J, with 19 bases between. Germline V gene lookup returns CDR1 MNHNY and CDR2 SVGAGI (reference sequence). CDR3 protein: CASSSPVQLREQFF. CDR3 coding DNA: TGTGCCAGCAGCTCACCTGTCCAACTGAGGGAGCAGTTCTTC.

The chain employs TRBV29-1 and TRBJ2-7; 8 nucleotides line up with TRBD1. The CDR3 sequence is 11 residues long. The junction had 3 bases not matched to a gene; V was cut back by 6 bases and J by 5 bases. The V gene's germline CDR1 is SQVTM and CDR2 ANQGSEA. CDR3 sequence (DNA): TGCAGCGTGCAGACAGGGGACGAGCAGTACTTC. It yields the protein CSVQTGDEQYF.

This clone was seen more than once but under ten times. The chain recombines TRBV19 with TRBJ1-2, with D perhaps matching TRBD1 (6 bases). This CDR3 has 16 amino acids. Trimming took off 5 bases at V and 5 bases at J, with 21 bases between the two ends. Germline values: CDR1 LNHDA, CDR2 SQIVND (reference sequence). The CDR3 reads CASSPRQQGWGYGYTF. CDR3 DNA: TGTGCCAGTAGTCCGCGGCAACAGGGTTGGGGATATGGCTACACCTTC.

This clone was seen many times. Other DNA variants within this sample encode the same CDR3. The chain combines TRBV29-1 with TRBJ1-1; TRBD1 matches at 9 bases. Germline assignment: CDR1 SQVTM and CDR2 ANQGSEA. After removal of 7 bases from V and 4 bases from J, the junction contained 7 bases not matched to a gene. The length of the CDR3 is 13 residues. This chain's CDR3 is CSADRGRSTEAFF. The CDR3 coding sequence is TGCAGCGCGGACAGGGGCCGGAGCACTGAAGCTTTCTTT.

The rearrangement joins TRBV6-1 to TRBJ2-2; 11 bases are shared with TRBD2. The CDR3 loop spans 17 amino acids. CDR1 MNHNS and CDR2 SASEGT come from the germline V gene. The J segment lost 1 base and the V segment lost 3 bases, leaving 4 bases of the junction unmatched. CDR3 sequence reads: CASSDMGLAVNTGELFF. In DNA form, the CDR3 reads TGTGCCAGCAGTGATATGGGACTAGCGGTGAACACCGGGGAGCTGTTTTTT.

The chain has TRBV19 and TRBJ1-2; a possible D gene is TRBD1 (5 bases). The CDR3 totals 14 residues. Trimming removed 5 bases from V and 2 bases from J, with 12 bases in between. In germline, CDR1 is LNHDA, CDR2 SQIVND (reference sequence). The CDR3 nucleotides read TGTGCCAGTAGTGCATCAGGGACCAACTATGGCTACACCTTC. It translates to CASSASGTNYGYTF.

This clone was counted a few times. The CDR3 loop reads CASRPLLGDSPLHF. Written as DNA, the CDR3 is TGTGCCAGCAGACCCCTGCTCGGGGATTCACCCCTCCACTTT. J is TRBJ1-6 and V is TRBV28, with unresolved D. CDR3 length: 14 amino acids. The germline CDR1 and CDR2 sequences are MDHEN and SYDVKM. Deletions cut 6 bases from V and 8 bases from J, with 14 bases between.

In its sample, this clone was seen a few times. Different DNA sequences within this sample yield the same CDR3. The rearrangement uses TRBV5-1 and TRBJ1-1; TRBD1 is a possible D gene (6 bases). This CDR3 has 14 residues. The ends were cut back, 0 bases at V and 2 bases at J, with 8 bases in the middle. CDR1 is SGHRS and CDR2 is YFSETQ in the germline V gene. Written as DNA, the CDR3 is TGCGCCAGCAGCTTGGACGGGGGCAACACTGAAGCTTTCTTT. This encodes CASSLDGGNTEAFF.

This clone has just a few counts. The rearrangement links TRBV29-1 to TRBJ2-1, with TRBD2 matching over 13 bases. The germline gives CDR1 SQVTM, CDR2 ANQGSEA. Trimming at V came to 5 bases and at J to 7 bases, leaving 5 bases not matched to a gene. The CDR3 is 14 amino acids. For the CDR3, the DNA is TGCAGCGTTCAATCGGGACTAGCGGGAAATGAGCAGTTCTTC. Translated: CSVQSGLAGNEQFF.

The CDR3, as DNA: TGTGCCAGCAGCTTAGCCACAGATACGCAGTATTTT. It specifies CASSLATDTQYF. This chain connects TRBV7-9 to TRBJ2-3, with D hard to call. V was cut by 0 bases and J by 2 bases, with 0 bases left in between. Germline V gives CDR1 SEHNR, CDR2 FQNEAQ (reference sequence). This CDR3 contains 12 residues.

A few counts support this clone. The CDR3 is CASSIDGIYGYTF. The CDR3, as DNA: TGTGCCAGTAGTATCGACGGTATCTATGGCTACACCTTC. The genes are TRBV19 and TRBJ1-2; D not certain. This CDR3 comprises 13 residues. CDR1 is LNHDA and CDR2 is SQIVND in the germline V gene (reference sequence). V was clipped by 3 bases and J by 4 bases, with 9 bases between them.

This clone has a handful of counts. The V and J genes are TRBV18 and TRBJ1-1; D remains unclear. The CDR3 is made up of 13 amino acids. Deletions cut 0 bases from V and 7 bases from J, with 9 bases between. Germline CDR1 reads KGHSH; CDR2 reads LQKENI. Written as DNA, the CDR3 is TGTGCCAGCTCACCACCGGACGCCATTGAAGCTTTCTTT. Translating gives CASSPPDAIEAFF. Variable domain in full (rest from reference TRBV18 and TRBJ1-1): NAGVMQNPRHLVRRRGQEARLRCSPMKGHSHVYWYRQLPEEGLKFMVYLQKENIIDESGMPKERFSAEFPKEGPSILRIQQVVRGDSAAYFCASSPPDAIEAFFGQGTRLTVV.

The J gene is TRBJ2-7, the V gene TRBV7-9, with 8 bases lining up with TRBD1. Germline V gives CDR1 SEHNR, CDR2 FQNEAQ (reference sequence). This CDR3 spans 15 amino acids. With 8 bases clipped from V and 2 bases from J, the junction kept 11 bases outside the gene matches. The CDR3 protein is CASVQGVSFAYEQYF. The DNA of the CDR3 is TGTGCCAGCGTACAGGGGGTCTCCTTCGCCTACGAGCAGTACTTC.

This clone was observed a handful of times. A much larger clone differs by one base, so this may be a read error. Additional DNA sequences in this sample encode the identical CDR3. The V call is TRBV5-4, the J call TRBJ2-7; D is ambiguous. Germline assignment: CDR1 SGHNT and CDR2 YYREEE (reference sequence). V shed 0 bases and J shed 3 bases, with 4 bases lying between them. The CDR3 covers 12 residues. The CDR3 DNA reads TGTGCCAGCAGCTTGGATGGCTACGAGCAGTACTTC. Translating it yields CASSLDGYEQYF.

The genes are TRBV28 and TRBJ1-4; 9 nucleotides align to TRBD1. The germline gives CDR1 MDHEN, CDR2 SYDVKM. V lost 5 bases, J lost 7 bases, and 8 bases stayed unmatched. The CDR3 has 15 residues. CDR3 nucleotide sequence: TGTGCCAGCAGTGAACCGGGACAGGGCCTTGAAAAACTGTTTTTT. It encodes CASSEPGQGLEKLFF.

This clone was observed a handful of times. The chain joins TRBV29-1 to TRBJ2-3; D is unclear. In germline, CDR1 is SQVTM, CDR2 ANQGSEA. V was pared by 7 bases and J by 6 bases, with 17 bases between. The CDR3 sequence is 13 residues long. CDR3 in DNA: TGCAGCGCCACGGACCCACAATCGGATACGCAGTATTTT. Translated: CSATDPQSDTQYF.

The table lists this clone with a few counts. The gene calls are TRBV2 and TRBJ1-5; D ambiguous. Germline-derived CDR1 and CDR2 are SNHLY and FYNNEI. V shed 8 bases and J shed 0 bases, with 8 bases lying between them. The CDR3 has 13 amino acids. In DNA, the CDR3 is TGTGCCAGCCAGACATTTAGCAATCAGCCCCAGCATTTT. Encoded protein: CASQTFSNQPQHF.